This TCR beta chain was profiled in a study of T cell responses to AZD1222 COVID-19 vaccine. Study-level points and caveats: Just a handful of AZD1222 recipients were seropositive at baseline.

Produced via immunoSEQ multiplex PCR; TCRdb's table is partial and in-frame only. Found here are about 150,000 clones, 92% of them singletons; the top ten hold approximately 3.4%. Notes on this clone: Its cognate antigen is unknown.

This clonotype was sampled from an adult who received the AZD1222 COVID-19 vaccine. The sequenced sample was peripheral blood, obtained 28 days after the second AZD1222 dose.

CDR3 in DNA: TGTGCCACGTCGGGCCTCATTCAGAATGAGCAGTTCTTC. This codes for CATSGLIQNEQFF. The V call is TRBV27, the J call TRBJ2-1; D gene unclear. V was clipped by 10 bases and J by 7 bases, with 17 bases between them. The germline V gene has CDR1 MNHEY and CDR2 SMNVEV (reference sequence). The CDR3 sequence is 13 residues long.